Shown below are 5 T cell receptor beta chains from a single sample sequenced in a study of T cells in Graves' hyperthyroidism and ophthalmopathy (dated by TCRdb to between 2018 and 2021). Libraries were made using multiplex PCR. Instrument on record: Illumina HiSeq 2000. Amplification of TCR beta CDR3 regions was carried out from RNA transcripts. For the first round of RT-PCR on the TCR CDR3, the HTBI primer set was used together with the Qiagen OneStep RT-PCR kit. TCRdb reprocessed the public reads (quality trimming at Q25 with fastp, clone calling with MiXCR) and kept in-frame beta chains. Identical CDR3 proteins give one entry, which carries the most common genes and DNA. This sample comprises approximately 640,000 distinct CDR3 sequences, around 15% of them detected only once. The top ten hold 3.8% of the sample. The sample taken for sequencing was blood. All receptors derive from a woman between 25 and 40 years old with Graves' hyperthyroidism.

Many counts were recorded for this clonotype. The chain has TRBV28 and TRBJ2-3; D ambiguous. Deletions cut 3 bases from V and 4 bases from J, with 14 bases between. The CDR3 totals 15 residues. The germline gives CDR1 MDHEN, CDR2 SYDVKM. The CDR3 nucleotides read TGTGCCAGCAGTTTTTATCAGGAGCGACCAGATACGCAGTATTTT. Its protein product is CASSFYQERPDTQYF.

The chain joins TRBV7-2 to TRBJ2-7, with no clear D. CDR1 and CDR2 from the germline V gene are SGHTA and FQGNSA. V was cut by 8 bases and J by 0 bases, with 14 bases left in between. The CDR3 is made up of 14 amino acids. The CDR3 bases are TGTGCCAGCGGGTCCGATAGGAGCTCCTACGAGCAGTACTTC. Translation gives CASGSDRSSYEQYF.

The table lists this clonotype with many counts. V is TRBV3-1 and J is TRBJ2-2, with D unclear. The CDR3 loop spans 14 amino acids. The germline V gene has CDR1 LGHDT and CDR2 YNNKEL (reference sequence). The germline V and J ends were trimmed by 2 bases and 1 base, with 5 bases remaining between them. The CDR3 nucleotides read TGTGCCAGCAGCCAAATGGGGAACACCGGGGAGCTGTTTTTT. Translating gives CASSQMGNTGELFF. Filled out from reference TRBV3-1 and TRBJ2-2, the complete variable domain reads DTAVSQTPKYLVTQMGNDKSIKCEQNLGHDTMYWYKQDSKKFLKIMFSYNNKELIINETVPNRFSPKSPDKAHLNLHINSLELGDSAVYFCASSQMGNTGELFFGEGSRLTVL.

This clonotype was picked up many times. The chain uses TRBV11-2 and TRBJ2-7; D may be TRBD1 or TRBD2 (5 bases each). The CDR3 is 14 residues long. Germline values: CDR1 SGHAT, CDR2 FQNNGV. V lost 3 bases, J lost 4 bases, and 13 bases lay in between. CDR3 loop: CASSFGTGIYEQYF. The CDR3 DNA reads TGTGCCAGCAGCTTTGGGACGGGGATATACGAGCAGTACTTC.

This clonotype was counted at least ten times. V and J are TRBV30 and TRBJ1-1; D is ambiguous. The CDR3 loop spans 10 amino acids. V lost 3 bases, J lost 4 bases, and 3 bases lay in between. Looked up from germline, CDR1 is GTSNPN and CDR2 is SVGIG (reference sequence). The CDR3 region is CAWSLTEAFF. For the CDR3, the DNA is TGTGCCTGGAGCCTCACTGAAGCTTTCTTT.